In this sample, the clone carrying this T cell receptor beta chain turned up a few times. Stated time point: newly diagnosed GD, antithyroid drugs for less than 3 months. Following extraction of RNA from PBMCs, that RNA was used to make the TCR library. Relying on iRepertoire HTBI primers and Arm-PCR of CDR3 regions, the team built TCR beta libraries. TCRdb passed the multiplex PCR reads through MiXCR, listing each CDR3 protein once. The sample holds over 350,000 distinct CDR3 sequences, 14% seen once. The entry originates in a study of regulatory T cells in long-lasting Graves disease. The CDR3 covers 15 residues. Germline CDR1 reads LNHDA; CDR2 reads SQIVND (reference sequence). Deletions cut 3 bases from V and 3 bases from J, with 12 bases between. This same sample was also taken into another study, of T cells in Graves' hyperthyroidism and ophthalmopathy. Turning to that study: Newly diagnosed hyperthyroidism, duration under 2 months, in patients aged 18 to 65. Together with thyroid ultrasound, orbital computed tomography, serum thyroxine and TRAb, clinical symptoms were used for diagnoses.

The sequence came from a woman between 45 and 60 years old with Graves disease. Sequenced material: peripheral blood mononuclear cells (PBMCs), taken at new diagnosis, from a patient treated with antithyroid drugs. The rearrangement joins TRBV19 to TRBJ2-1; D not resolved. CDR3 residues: CASSIVKAHYNEQFF. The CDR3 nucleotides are TGTGCCAGTAGTATCGTTAAGGCACACTACAATGAGCAGTTCTTC.